This T cell receptor beta chain was sequenced in a study of blood T cells in healthy people across ages. Study details: Researchers report that template switching captured about one barcoded beta molecule per two T cells.

A sample-barcoded 5' primer and a J-beta primer mix were used in a second PCR of roughly 7 to 11 cycles. TCRdb re-derived calls from the 5' RACE reads in MiXCR, one entry per CDR3 protein. The data contain hundreds of thousands of distinct CDR3 sequences, about 55% of them singletons. The CDR3 loop spans 13 amino acids. Per germline, CDR1 SNHLY and CDR2 FYNNEI. The V gene lost 5 bases and the J gene lost 1 base, with 8 bases spanning the gap. This sequence originates from an elderly man in good health. The V gene is TRBV2, the J gene TRBJ1-1; the D gene is possibly TRBD1 (5 bases). The specimen sequenced was blood. For the CDR3, the DNA is TGTGCCAGCAGTAATCAGGGGAACACTGAAGCTTTCTTT. Protein product: CASSNQGNTEAFF.